These 16 T cell receptor beta chains originate from one sample sequenced in a study of cytomegalovirus exposure and HLA in healthy donors. This PCR relied on a set of 60 Vbeta primers and 13 Jbeta primers. Clones were read by immunoSEQ multiplex PCR, and TCRdb kept only the in-frame ones, dropping some. The sample comprises some 160,000 clones, over 75% of which are singletons, and approximately 2.5% rests with the top ten. Material for sequencing was PBMCs. These receptors all come from a man aged 55 to 70 in good health and CMV-seronegative.

The chain carries TRBV7-9 and TRBJ1-5; 8 positions match TRBD1. There are 16 residues in the CDR3. Germline V gene sequence: CDR1 SEHNR, CDR2 FQNEAQ (reference sequence). With 4 bases clipped from V and 6 bases from J, the junction kept 11 bases outside the gene matches. The CDR3 loop is CASSYEAGGAGQPQHF. CDR3 DNA: TGTGCCAGCAGCTATGAAGCAGGGGGCGCAGGTCAGCCCCAGCATTTT.

V gene TRBV29-1 combines with J gene TRBJ2-2; weak D call: TRBD1 (5 bases). V was pared by 0 bases and J by 2 bases, with 13 bases between. The germline CDR1 and CDR2 sequences are SQVTM and ANQGSEA. The CDR3 contains 16 residues. The DNA of the CDR3 is TGCAGCGTTGAAGAAGGGGTGGGCAGAAACACCGGGGAGCTGTTTTTT. Residues: CSVEEGVGRNTGELFF.

This clone was counted a few times. V and J are TRBV6-6 and TRBJ1-1; D possibly corresponds to TRBD1 (5 bases). This CDR3 has 14 residues. V lost 2 bases and J 1 base, leaving 8 bases between the germline ends. Germline V CDR1 and CDR2: MNHNY, SVGAGI (reference sequence). The CDR3: CASSYLGPNTEAFF. The CDR3, as DNA: TGTGCCAGCAGTTACCTGGGGCCGAACACTGAAGCTTTCTTT.

V is TRBV29-1 and J is TRBJ1-3; D might be TRBD1 (5 bases). The V end lost 3 bases, the J end lost 4 bases, and 13 bases lay between the germline ends. The CDR3 is 14 amino acids. Germline values: CDR1 SQVTM, CDR2 ANQGSEA. The CDR3 spells CSVDRGIGGNTIYF. The CDR3 DNA sequence: TGCAGCGTTGATAGGGGCATCGGAGGAAACACCATATATTTT.

The genes are TRBV28 and TRBJ2-7; 10 bases map to TRBD1. The germline CDR1 and CDR2 sequences are MDHEN and SYDVKM. J gave up 6 bases and V 3 bases, and 5 bases lay outside the gene matches. The CDR3 contains 14 residues. The CDR3 spells CASSLGQGRGEQYF. The CDR3 DNA follows: TGTGCCAGCAGTTTGGGACAGGGGAGGGGCGAGCAGTACTTC.

The chain joins TRBV25-1 to TRBJ1-6, with 7 bases identical to TRBD1. Germline V CDR1 and CDR2: MGHDK, SYGVNS. The CDR3 spans 13 residues. V lost 6 bases and J lost 7; bases outside the gene matches: 3. CDR3 region: CASRGTANSPLHF. For the CDR3, the DNA is TGTGCCAGCAGGGGGACAGCCAATTCACCCCTCCACTTT. Supplemented by reference TRBV25-1 and TRBJ1-6, the full variable domain reads EADIYQTPRYLVIGTGKKITLECSQTMGHDKMYWYQQDPGMELHLIHYSYGVNSTEKGDLSSESTVSRIRTEHFPLTLESARPSHTSQYLCASRGTANSPLHFGNGTRLTVT.

V usage is TRBV6-5 and J usage is TRBJ2-3; D is possibly TRBD1 (5 bases). Germline lookup yields CDR1 MNHEY and CDR2 SVGAGI. The CDR3 has 12 residues. V was shortened by 8 bases and J by 5 bases, with 11 bases between the two germline ends. Here the CDR3 reads CASGKGRDTQYF. The CDR3 nucleotides read TGTGCCAGCGGCAAGGGGCGAGATACGCAGTATTTT.

The chain carries TRBV18 and TRBJ2-7; tentatively, D is TRBD2 (5 bases). V lost 0 bases, J lost 5 bases, and 11 bases lay in between. The germline V gene has CDR1 KGHSH and CDR2 LQKENI. This CDR3 comprises 14 residues. CDR3 DNA: TGTGCCAGCTCACCACCGGCAGGTAGCGACGAGCAGTACTTC. Translated, it gives CASSPPAGSDEQYF.

The V call is TRBV19, the J call TRBJ2-5, with TRBD2 matching over 13 bases. CDR1 and CDR2 from the germline V gene are LNHDA and SQIVND (reference sequence). The CDR3 is 14 residues long. Unmatched junction bases numbered 3, after V lost 4 bases and J lost 7 bases. CDR3 bases: TGTGCCAGTAGTACCGGACTAGCGGGAGTGACCCAGTACTTC. Its translation is CASSTGLAGVTQYF.

This clone appeared a few times. The chain couples TRBV10-3 to TRBJ1-1; D ambiguous. Per germline, CDR1 ENHRY and CDR2 SYGVKD. V was pared by 0 bases and J by 5 bases, with 19 bases between. The CDR3 contains 17 residues. CDR3 loop: CAISESLGSSEPTEAFF. CDR3 bases: TGTGCCATCAGTGAGTCGTTAGGGAGCTCAGAGCCGACTGAAGCTTTCTTT.

This chain connects TRBV6-5 to TRBJ1-5; weak D call: TRBD1 (5 bases). V shed 2 bases and J shed 11 bases, with 13 bases lying between them. The CDR3 is 13 amino acids. The germline gives CDR1 MNHEY, CDR2 SVGAGI. In DNA, the CDR3 is TGTGCCAGCAGTTACCGACAGTCGGTGGCCCAGCATTTT. It codes for CASSYRQSVAQHF.

V gene TRBV7-2 combines with J gene TRBJ2-2; 7 nucleotides match TRBD2. The junction had 8 bases not matched to a gene; V was cut back by 5 bases and J by 5 bases. CDR1 SGHTA and CDR2 FQGNSA come from the germline V gene. This CDR3 is built from 15 residues. CDR3 in DNA: TGTGCCAGCAGCGGAGCGGGACCGGGGACCGGGGAGCTGTTTTTT. This encodes CASSGAGPGTGELFF.

The chain carries TRBV27 and TRBJ2-3; a weak D match, TRBD1 (6 bases). CDR3 length: 13 amino acids. Germline V gives CDR1 MNHEY, CDR2 SMNVEV (reference sequence). V was shortened by 5 bases and J by 4 bases, with 10 bases between the two germline ends. CDR3 nucleotide sequence: TGTGCCAGCAGTAGAAACAGGGCAGATACGCAGTATTTT. Residues: CASSRNRADTQYF.

This chain links TRBV6-5 with TRBJ1-1; TRBD1 agrees at 9 bases. Germline V CDR1 and CDR2: MNHEY, SVGAGI. The CDR3 is 14 amino acids. V lost 0 bases and J lost 4; bases outside the gene matches: 0. The CDR3: CASSYSDRGTEAFF. Written as DNA, the CDR3 is TGTGCCAGCAGTTACTCGGACAGGGGCACTGAAGCTTTCTTT.

The chain uses TRBV7-3 and TRBJ1-1, with D perhaps TRBD1 (5 bases). This CDR3 contains 13 residues. CDR1 is SGHTA, CDR2 FQGTGA, per germline. V was trimmed by 5 bases and J by 4 bases, leaving 11 bases between them. The CDR3 region is CASSENGGTEAFF. The CDR3, as DNA: TGTGCCAGCAGCGAGAACGGGGGCACTGAAGCTTTCTTT.

This clone was recorded once. The chain uses TRBV4-3 and TRBJ1-2; D is perhaps TRBD1 (6 bases). Between the trimmed V and J ends, which lost 1 base and 6 bases, there was a span of 15 bases. CDR3 length: 15 residues. Germline V gives CDR1 LGHNA, CDR2 YSLEER. The CDR3 loop reads CASSQAVIGGHGYTF. CDR3 sequence (DNA): TGCGCCAGCAGCCAAGCAGTCATTGGGGGCCATGGCTACACCTTC.